This T cell receptor (beta chain) derives from a study of blood T cell repertoires in COVID-19. Study as a whole: Samples of COVID-19 (acute and convalescent) were obtained from the United States, Italy and Spain. The analysed material was cDNA or gDNA that came from T cells, B-cell-depleted T cells, or PBMCs.

As originally analysed: Reference gene primers were amplified, and this amplification served to estimate nucleated cell counts. Using immunoSEQ multiplex PCR, the repertoire was profiled, and TCRdb retains in-frame clones only, with some absent. V and J calls and clone size come straight from that table; D and trimming were deduced from the DNA. The sample holds roughly 230,000 clones, 80% to 90% seen once. V dropped 2 bases and J dropped 5 bases, with 12 bases sitting between them. The germline gives CDR1 KGHSH, CDR2 LQKENI. The CDR3 spans 14 residues. The receptor was derived from a middle-aged woman who had recovered from COVID-19. J is TRBJ2-5 and V is TRBV18; D gene ambiguous. Material for sequencing was peripheral blood. This CDR3 is CASSPRSRPETQYF. The CDR3 DNA sequence: TGTGCCAGCTCACCAAGAAGCCGCCCGGAGACCCAGTACTTC.